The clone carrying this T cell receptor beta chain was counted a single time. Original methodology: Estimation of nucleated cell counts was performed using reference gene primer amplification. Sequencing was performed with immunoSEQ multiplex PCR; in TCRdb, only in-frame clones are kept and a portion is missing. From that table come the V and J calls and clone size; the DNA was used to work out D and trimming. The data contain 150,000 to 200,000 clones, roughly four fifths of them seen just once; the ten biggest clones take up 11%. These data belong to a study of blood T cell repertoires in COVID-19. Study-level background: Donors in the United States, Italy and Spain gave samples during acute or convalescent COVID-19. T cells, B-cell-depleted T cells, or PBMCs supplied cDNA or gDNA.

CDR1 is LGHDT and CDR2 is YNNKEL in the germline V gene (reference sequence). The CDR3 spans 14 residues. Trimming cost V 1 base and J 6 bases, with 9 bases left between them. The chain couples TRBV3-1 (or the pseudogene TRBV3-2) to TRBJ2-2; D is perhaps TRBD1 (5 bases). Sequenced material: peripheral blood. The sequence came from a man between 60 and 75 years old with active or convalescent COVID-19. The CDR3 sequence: CASSQGGTAGELFF. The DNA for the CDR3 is TGTGCCAGCAGCCAAGGGGGCACGGCCGGGGAGCTGTTTTTT.